The TCR beta chain under discussion was sequenced for a study of T-cell reconstitution after alpha-beta-depleted transplantation in children. A word on this clonotype: Its antigen is still unknown.

Points from the study as a whole: At around two months after transplant, the alpha-beta T cells were reportedly derived from several hundred expanded clones that came from non-depleted graft cells.

Germline V gene lookup returns CDR1 ENHRY and CDR2 SYGVKD. J gave up 7 bases and V 6 bases, and 14 bases lay outside the gene matches. The CDR3 contains 17 residues. Using unique molecular identifiers, the investigators prepared the TCRbeta library. TCRdb used MiXCR to reprocess the PCR reads, holding one entry per CDR3 protein. The sample lists 450,000 to 550,000 distinct CDR3 sequences; 11% were seen once. Sequenced here: PBMCs, mostly from graft donor cells, sampled 180 days after TCRalphabeta/CD19-depleted stem cell transplant. V is TRBV10-3 and J is TRBJ2-1, with 11 bases identical to TRBD2. This TCR came from a female patient aged 2 to 10 who had a stem cell transplant for aplastic anemia, so the T cells may come from the graft donor. CDR3 coding DNA: TGTGCCATCAGCGGGGGGAAGACTAGCGGGGTAATTAATGAGCAGTTCTTC. It encodes CAISGGKTSGVINEQFF.